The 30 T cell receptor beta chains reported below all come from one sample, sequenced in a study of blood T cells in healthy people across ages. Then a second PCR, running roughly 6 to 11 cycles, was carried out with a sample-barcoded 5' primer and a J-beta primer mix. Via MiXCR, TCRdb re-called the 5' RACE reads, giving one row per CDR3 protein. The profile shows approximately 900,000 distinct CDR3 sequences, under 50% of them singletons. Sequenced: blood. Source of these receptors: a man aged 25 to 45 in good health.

CDR3: CASRYSGGPSYEQYF. CDR3 nucleotide sequence: TGTGCCAGCAGGTACAGCGGGGGCCCCTCCTACGAGCAGTACTTC. The V and J genes are TRBV12-3 or TRBV12-4 and TRBJ2-7; 8 positions match TRBD2. Trimming cost V 6 bases and J 0 bases; bases outside gene matches: 7. There are 15 residues in the CDR3.

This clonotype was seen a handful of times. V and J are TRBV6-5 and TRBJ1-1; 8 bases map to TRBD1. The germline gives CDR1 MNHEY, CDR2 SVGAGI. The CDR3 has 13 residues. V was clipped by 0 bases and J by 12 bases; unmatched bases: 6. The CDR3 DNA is TGTGCCAGCAGTTACTCCGGACAGGGTGGAACTTTCTTT. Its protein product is CASSYSGQGGTFF.

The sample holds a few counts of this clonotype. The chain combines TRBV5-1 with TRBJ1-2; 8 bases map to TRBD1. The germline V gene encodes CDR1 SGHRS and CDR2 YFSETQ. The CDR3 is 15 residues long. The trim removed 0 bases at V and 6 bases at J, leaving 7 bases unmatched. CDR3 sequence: CASSLALDRDHGYTF. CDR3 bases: TGCGCCAGCAGCTTGGCGCTGGACAGGGACCATGGCTACACCTTC.

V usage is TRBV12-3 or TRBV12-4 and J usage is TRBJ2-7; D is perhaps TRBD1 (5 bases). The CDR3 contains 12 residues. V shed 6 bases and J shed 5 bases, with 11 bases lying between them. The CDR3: CASSLGDNEQYF. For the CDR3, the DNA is TGTGCCAGCAGCCTAGGGGATAACGAGCAGTACTTC.

Here the CDR3 reads CASSQDSGGGGWNEQFF. The CDR3 nucleotides are TGTGCCAGCAGCCAAGATAGCGGCGGGGGGGGTTGGAATGAGCAGTTCTTC. The V gene is TRBV4-2, the J gene TRBJ2-1; 9 bases line up with TRBD2. The V gene's germline CDR1 is LGHNA and CDR2 YNFKEQ. The J segment lost 7 bases and the V segment lost 0 bases, leaving 10 bases of the junction unmatched. CDR3 size: 17 residues.

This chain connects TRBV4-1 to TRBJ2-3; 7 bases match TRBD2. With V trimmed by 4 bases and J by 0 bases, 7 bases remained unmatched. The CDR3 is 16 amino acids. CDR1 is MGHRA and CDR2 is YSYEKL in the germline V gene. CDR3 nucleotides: TGCGCCAGCAGCCTCACTAGCGTCGGGAGCACAGATACGCAGTATTTT. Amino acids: CASSLTSVGSTDTQYF.

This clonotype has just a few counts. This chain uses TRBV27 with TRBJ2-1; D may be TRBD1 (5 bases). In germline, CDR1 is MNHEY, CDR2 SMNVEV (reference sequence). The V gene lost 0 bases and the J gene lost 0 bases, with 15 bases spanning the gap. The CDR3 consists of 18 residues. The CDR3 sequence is CASSLSPDSLSSYNEQFF. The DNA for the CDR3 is TGTGCCAGCAGTTTATCCCCAGACAGCCTCAGCTCCTACAATGAGCAGTTCTTC.

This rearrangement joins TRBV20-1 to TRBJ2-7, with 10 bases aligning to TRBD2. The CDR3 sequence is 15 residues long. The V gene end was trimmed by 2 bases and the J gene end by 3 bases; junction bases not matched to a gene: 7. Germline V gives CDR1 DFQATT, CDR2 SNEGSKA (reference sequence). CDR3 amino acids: CSARHPSGGVYEQYF. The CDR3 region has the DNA TGCAGTGCTAGACACCCTAGCGGGGGCGTCTACGAGCAGTACTTC.

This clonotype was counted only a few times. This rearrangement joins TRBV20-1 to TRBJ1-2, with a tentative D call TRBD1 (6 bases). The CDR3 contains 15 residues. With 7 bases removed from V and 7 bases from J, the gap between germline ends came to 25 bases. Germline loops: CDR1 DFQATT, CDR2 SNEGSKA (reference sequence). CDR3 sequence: CSVPTAVRGIRGYTF. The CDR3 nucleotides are TGCAGTGTCCCCACCGCGGTGAGGGGGATCCGTGGCTACACCTTC.

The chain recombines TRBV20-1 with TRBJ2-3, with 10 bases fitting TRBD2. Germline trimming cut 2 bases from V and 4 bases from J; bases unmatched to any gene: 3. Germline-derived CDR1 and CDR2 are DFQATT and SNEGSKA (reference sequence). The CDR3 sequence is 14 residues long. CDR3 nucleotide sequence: TGCAGTGCTAGATCTAGCGGGGGTCCAGATACGCAGTATTTT. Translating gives CSARSSGGPDTQYF.

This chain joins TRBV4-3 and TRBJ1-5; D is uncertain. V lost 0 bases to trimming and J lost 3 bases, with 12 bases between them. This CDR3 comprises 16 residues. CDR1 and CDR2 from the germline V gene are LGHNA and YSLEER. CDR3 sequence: CASSQDMDAANQPQHF. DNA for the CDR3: TGCGCCAGCAGCCAAGATATGGACGCGGCCAATCAGCCCCAGCATTTT.

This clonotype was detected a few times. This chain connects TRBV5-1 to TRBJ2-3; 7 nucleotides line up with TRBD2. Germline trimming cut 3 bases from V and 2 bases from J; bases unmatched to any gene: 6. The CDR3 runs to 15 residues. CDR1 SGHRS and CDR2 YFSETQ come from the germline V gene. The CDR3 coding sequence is TGCGCCAGCAGCTCCGGACTAGACAACACAGATACGCAGTATTTT. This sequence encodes CASSSGLDNTDTQYF. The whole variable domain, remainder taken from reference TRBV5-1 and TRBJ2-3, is KAGVTQTPRYLIKTRGQQVTLSCSPISGHRSVSWYQQTPGQGLQFLFEYFSETQRNKGNFPGRFSGRQFSNSRSEMNVSTLELGDSALYLCASSSGLDNTDTQYFGPGTRLTVL.

CDR3 residues: CASSLVVGEIQYF. The CDR3 DNA follows: TGTGCCAGCAGCTTAGTAGTGGGGGAAATTCAGTACTTC. This chain joins TRBV11-1 and TRBJ2-7; D tentatively fits TRBD1 or TRBD2 (5 bases each). The CDR3 spans 13 residues. V was trimmed by 1 base and J by 10 bases, leaving 14 bases between them. Germline values: CDR1 SGHAT, CDR2 FQDESV (reference sequence).

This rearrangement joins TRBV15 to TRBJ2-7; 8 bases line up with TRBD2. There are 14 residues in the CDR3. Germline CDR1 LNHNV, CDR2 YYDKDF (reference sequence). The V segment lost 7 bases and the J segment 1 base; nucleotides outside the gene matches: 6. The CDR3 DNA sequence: TGTGCCACCAACCTCGGGAGGGCTTCCTACGAGCAGTACTTC. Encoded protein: CATNLGRASYEQYF.

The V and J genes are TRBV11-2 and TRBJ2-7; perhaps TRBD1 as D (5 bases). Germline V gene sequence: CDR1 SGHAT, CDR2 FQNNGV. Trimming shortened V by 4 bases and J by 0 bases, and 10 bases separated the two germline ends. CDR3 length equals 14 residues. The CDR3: CASSSGFSSYEQYF. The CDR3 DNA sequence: TGTGCCAGCAGCTCAGGGTTCAGCTCCTACGAGCAGTACTTC.

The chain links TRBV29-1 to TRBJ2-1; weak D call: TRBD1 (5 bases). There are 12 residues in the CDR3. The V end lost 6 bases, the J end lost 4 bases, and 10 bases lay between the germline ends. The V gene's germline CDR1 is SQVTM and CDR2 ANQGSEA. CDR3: CSVGVGYNEQFF. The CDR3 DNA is TGCAGCGTAGGGGTCGGGTACAATGAGCAGTTCTTC.

The CDR3 coding sequence is TGTGCCTGGAACACATCCCCCTGGGAGACCCAGTACTTC. This encodes CAWNTSPWETQYF. The chain recombines TRBV30 with TRBJ2-5; D is unresolved. Germline CDR1 and CDR2: GTSNPN and SVGIG (reference sequence). Trimming took off 4 bases at V and 5 bases at J, with 14 bases between the two ends. The CDR3 has 13 residues. Looking up the rest from reference TRBV30 and TRBJ2-5 gives the full variable domain: SQTIHQWPATLVQPVGSPLSLECTVEGTSNPNLYWYRQAAGRGLQLLFYSVGIGQISSEVPQNLSASRPQDRQFILSSKKLLLSDSGFYLCAWNTSPWETQYFGPGTRLLVL.

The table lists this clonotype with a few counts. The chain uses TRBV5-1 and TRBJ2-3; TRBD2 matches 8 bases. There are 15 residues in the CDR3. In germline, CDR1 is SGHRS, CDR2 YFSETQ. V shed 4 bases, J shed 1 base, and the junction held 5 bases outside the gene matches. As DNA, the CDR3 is TGCGCCAGCAGCCGGGAGGGGGGGCGCACAGATACGCAGTATTTT. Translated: CASSREGGRTDTQYF.

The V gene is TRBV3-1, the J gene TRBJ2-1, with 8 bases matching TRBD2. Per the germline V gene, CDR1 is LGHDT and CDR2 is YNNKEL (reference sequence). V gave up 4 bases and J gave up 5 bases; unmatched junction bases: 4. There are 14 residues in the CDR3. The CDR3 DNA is TGTGCCAGCAGCCCACTAGCGGTGGACAATGAGCAGTTCTTC. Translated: CASSPLAVDNEQFF.

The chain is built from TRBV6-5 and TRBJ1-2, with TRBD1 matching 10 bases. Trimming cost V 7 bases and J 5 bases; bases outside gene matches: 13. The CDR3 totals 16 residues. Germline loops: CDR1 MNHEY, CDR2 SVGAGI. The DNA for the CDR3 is TGTGCCAGCACGATCCAAACCGGGACAGGGGTATATGGCTACACCTTC. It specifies CASTIQTGTGVYGYTF.

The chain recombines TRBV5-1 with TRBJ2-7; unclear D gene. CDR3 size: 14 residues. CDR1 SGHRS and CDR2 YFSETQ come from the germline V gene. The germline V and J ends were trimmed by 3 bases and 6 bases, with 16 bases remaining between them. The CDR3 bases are TGCGCCAGCAGCTGGGCTTCGGCTACCGGCGAGCAGTACTTC. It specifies CASSWASATGEQYF. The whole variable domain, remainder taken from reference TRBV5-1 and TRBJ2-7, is KAGVTQTPRYLIKTRGQQVTLSCSPISGHRSVSWYQQTPGQGLQFLFEYFSETQRNKGNFPGRFSGRQFSNSRSEMNVSTLELGDSALYLCASSWASATGEQYFGPGTRLTVT.

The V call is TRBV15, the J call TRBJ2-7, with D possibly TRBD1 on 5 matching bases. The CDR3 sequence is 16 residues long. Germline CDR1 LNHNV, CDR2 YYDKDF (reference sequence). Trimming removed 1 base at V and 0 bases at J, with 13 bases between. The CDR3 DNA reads TGTGCCACCAGCAGAGCCCTAGACGACAGCTCCTACGAGCAGTACTTC. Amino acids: CATSRALDDSSYEQYF.

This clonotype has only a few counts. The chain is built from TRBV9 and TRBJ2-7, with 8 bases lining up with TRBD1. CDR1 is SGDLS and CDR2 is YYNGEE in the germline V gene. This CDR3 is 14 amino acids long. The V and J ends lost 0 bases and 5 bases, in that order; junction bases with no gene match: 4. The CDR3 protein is CASSVGQGLHEQYF. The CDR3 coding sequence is TGTGCCAGCAGCGTAGGACAGGGGCTCCACGAGCAGTACTTC.

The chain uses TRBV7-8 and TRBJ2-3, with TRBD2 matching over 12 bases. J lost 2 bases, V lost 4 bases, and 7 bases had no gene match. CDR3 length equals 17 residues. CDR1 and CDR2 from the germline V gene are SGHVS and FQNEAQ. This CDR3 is CASSSTRTSGVTDTQYF. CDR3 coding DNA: TGTGCCAGCAGCTCTACCAGGACTAGCGGGGTCACAGATACGCAGTATTTT.

The CDR3 bases are TGTGCCAGCATCGGCCCGGGGGGCCGCACAGATACGCAGTATTTT. Its protein is CASIGPGGRTDTQYF. The V call is TRBV2, the J call TRBJ2-3, with TRBD2 as a possible D gene (7 bases). Looked up from germline, CDR1 is SNHLY and CDR2 is FYNNEI. The CDR3 totals 15 residues. Between the trimmed V and J ends, which lost 7 bases and 1 base, there was a span of 15 bases.

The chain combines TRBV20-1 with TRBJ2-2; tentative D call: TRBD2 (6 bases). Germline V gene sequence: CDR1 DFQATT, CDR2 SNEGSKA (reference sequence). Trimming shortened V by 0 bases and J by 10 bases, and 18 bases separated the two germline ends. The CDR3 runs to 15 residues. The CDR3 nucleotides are TGCAGTGCTAGAGAGATCGGATTAGCGGAGACGGAGCTGTTTTTT. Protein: CSAREIGLAETELFF.

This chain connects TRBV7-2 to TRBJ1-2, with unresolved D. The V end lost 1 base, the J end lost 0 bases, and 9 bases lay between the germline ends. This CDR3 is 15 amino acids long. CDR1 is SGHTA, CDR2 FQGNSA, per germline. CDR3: CASSLDQAANYGYTF. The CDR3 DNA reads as TGTGCCAGCAGCTTAGATCAGGCAGCTAACTATGGCTACACCTTC.

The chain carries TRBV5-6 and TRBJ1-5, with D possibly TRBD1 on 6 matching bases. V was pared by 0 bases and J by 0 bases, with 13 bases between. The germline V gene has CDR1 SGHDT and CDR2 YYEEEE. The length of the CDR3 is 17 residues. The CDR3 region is CASSLAKGGPSNQPQHF. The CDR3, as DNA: TGTGCCAGCAGCTTGGCCAAAGGGGGGCCTAGCAATCAGCCCCAGCATTTT. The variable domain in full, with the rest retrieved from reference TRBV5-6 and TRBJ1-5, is DAGVTQSPTHLIKTRGQQVTLRCSPKSGHDTVSWYQQALGQGPQFIFQYYEEEERQRGNFPDRFSGHQFPNYSSELNVNALLLGDSALYLCASSLAKGGPSNQPQHFGDGTRLSIL.

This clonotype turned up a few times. The CDR3 region is CARTSLSYNEQFF. CDR3 sequence (DNA): TGTGCCAGGACTAGCCTTTCCTACAATGAGCAGTTCTTC. The chain carries TRBV2 and TRBJ2-1, with 7 bases aligning to TRBD2. V lost 9 bases and J lost 1; bases outside the gene matches: 3. The CDR3 consists of 13 residues. The V gene's germline CDR1 is SNHLY and CDR2 FYNNEI.

The CDR3 nucleotides are TGCAGTGCGACATACGTTGGCTACACCTTC. Translation gives CSATYVGYTF. The rearrangement links TRBV20-1 to TRBJ1-2; D is unclear. Trimming removed 6 bases at V and 7 bases at J, with 9 bases between. Germline V CDR1 and CDR2: DFQATT, SNEGSKA (reference sequence). The CDR3 covers 10 residues.